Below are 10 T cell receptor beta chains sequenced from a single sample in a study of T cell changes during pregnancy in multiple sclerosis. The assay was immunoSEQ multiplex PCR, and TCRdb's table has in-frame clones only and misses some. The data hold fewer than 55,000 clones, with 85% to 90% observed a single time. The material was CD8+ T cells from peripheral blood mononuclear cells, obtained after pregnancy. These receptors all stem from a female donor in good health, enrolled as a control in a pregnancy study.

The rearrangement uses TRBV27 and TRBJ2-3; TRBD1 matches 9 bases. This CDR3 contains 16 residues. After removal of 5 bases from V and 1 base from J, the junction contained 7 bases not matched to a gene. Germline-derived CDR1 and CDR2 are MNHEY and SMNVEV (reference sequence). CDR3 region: CASSGQGNPRTDTQYF. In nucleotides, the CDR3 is TGTGCCAGCAGTGGACAGGGGAACCCCCGCACAGATACGCAGTATTTT.

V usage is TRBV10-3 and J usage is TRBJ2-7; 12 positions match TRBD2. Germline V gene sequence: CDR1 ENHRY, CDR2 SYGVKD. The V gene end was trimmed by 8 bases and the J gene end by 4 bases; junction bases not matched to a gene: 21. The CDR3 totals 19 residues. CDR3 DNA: TGTGCCATCGCACTCACTACTAGCGGGGGGCCTGGTAAGAATTACGAGCAGTACTTC. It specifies CAIALTTSGGPGKNYEQYF.

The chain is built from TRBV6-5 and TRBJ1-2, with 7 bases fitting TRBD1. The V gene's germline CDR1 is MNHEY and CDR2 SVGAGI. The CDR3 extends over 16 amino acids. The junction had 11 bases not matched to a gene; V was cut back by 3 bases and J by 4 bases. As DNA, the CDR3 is TGTGCCAGCAGTTATTGGTACAGGGGAGAGGGCTATGGCTACACCTTC. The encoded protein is CASSYWYRGEGYGYTF.

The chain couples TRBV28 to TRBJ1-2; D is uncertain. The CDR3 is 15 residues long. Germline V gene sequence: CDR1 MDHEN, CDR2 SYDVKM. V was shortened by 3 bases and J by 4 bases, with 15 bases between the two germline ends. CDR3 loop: CASSFPTERIYGYTF. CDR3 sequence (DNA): TGTGCCAGCAGTTTCCCCACCGAGAGGATCTATGGCTACACCTTC.

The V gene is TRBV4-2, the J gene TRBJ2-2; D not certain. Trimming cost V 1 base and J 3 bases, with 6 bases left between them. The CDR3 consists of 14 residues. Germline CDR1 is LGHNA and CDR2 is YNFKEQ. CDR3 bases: TGTGCCAGCAGCCAAGGCATAGACACCGGGGAGCTGTTTTTT. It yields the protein CASSQGIDTGELFF.

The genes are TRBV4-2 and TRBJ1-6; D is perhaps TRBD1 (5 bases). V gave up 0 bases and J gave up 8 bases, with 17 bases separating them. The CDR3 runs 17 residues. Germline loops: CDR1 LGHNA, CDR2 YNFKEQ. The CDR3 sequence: CASSQDFGAGLHSPLHF. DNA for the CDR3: TGTGCCAGCAGCCAAGATTTCGGAGCAGGGCTTCATTCACCCCTCCACTTT.

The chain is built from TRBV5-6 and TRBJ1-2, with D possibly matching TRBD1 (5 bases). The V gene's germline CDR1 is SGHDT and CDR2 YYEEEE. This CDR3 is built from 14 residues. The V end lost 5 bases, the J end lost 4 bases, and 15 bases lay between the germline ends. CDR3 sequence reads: CASRPAGDPYGYTF. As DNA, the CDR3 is TGTGCCAGCAGGCCGGCGGGGGACCCCTATGGCTACACCTTC.

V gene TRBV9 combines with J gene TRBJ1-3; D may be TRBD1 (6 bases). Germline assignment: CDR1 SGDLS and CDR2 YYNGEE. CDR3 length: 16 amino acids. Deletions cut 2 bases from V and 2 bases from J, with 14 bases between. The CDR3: CASSVGGSSAGNTIYF. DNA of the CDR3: TGTGCCAGCAGCGTTGGGGGCAGTAGTGCTGGAAACACCATATATTTT.

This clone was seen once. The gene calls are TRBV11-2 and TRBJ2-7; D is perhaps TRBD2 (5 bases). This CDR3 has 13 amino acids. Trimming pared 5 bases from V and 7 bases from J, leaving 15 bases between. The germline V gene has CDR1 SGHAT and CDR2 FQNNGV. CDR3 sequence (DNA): TGTGCCAGCAGCGAGGGTTTACTACGGGAGCAGTACTTC. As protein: CASSEGLLREQYF.

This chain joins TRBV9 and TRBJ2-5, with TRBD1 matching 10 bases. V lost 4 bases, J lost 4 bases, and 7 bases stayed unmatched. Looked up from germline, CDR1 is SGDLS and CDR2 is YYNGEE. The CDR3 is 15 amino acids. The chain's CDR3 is CASSYPTGGGETQYF. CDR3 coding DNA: TGTGCCAGCAGCTACCCGACAGGGGGCGGAGAGACCCAGTACTTC.